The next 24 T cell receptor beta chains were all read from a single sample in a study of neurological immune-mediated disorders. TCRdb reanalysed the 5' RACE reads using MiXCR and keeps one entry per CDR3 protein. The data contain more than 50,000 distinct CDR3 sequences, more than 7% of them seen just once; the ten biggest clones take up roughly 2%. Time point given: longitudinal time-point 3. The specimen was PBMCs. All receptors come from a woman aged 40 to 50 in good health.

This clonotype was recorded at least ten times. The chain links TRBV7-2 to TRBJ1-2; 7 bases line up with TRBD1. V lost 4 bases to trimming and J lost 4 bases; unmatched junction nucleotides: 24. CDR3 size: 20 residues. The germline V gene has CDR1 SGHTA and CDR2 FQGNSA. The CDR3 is CASSSTPWEDSGQIFYGYTF. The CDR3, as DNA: TGTGCCAGCAGCTCGACACCCTGGGAAGATTCGGGACAGATATTCTATGGCTACACCTTC.

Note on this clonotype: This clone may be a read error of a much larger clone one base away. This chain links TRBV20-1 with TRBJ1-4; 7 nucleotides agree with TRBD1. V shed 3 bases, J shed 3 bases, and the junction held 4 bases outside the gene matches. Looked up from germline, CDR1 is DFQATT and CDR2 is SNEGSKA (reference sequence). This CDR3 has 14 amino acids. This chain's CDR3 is CSASFGTANEKLFF. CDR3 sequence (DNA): TGCAGTGCTAGCTTCGGGACAGCTAATGAAAAACTGTTTTTT.

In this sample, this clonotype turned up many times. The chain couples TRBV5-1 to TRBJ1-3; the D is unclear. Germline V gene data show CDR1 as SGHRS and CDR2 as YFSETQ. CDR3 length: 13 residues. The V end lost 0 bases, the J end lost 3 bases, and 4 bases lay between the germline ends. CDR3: CASSLGYGNTIYF. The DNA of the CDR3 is TGCGCCAGCAGCTTGGGATATGGAAACACCATATATTTT.

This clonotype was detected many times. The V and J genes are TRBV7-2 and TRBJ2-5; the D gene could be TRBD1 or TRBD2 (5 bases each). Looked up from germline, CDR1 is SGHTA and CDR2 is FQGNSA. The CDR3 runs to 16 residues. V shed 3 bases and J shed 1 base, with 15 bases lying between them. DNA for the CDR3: TGTGCCAGCAGCTTGGCCCTGACAGCGGCCCAAGAGACCCAGTACTTC. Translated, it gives CASSLALTAAQETQYF.

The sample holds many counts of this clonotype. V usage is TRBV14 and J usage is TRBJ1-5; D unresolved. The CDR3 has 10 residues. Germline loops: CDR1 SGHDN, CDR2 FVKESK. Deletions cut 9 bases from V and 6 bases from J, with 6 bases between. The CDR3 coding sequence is TGTGCCAGAAATAGTCAGCCCCAGCATTTT. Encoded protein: CARNSQPQHF.

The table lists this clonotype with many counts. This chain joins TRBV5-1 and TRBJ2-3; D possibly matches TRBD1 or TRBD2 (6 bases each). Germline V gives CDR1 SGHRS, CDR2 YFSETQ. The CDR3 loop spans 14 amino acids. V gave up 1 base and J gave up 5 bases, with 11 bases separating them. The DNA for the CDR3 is TGCGCCAGCAGCTTGACCGGGGGCAAAGATACGCAGTATTTT. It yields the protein CASSLTGGKDTQYF.

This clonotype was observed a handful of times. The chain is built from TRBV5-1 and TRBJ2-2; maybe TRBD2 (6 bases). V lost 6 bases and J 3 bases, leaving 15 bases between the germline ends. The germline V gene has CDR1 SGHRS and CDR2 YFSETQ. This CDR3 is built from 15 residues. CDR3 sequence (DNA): TGCGCCAGCACCCTGGGCGGGGACTACACCGGGGAGCTGTTTTTT. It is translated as CASTLGGDYTGELFF.

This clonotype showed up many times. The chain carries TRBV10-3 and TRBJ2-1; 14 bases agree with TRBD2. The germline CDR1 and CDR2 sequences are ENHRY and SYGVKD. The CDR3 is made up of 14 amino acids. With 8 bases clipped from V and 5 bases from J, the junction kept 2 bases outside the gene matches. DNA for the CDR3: TGTGCCATCTCGGGACTAGCGGGAGACAATGAGCAGTTCTTC. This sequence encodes CAISGLAGDNEQFF.

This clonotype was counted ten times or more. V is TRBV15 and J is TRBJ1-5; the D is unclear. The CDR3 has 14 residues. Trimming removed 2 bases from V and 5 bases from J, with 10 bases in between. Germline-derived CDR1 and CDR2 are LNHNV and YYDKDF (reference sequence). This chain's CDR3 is CATSRQAADQPQHF. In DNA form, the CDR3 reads TGTGCCACCAGCAGACAGGCGGCGGATCAGCCCCAGCATTTT.

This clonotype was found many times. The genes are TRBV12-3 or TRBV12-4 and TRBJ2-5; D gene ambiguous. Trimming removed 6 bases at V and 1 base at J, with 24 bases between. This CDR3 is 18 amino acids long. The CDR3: CASSRAHGAAFIQETQYF. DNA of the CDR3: TGTGCCAGCAGCCGCGCACACGGCGCGGCATTTATCCAAGAGACCCAGTACTTC.

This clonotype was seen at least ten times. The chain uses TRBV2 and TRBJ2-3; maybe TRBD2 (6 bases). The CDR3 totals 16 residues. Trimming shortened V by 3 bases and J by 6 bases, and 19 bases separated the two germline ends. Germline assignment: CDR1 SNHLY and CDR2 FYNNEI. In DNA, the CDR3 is TGTGCCAGCAGTGATCGGCTGGTCGGGAGTCCGGATACGCAGTATTTT. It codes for CASSDRLVGSPDTQYF.

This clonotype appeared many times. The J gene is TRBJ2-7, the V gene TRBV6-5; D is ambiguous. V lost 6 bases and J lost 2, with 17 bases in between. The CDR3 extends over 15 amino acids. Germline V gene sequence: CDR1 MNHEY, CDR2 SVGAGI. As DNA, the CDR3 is TGTGCCAGCAGAACTGACATTGGTGCCGCCTACGAGCAGTACTTC. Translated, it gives CASRTDIGAAYEQYF.

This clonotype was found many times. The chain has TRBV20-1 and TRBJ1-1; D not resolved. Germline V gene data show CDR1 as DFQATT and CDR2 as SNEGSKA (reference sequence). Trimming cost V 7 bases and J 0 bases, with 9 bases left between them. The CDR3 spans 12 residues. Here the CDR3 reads CSVMGMNTEAFF. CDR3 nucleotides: TGCAGTGTCATGGGGATGAACACTGAAGCTTTCTTT.

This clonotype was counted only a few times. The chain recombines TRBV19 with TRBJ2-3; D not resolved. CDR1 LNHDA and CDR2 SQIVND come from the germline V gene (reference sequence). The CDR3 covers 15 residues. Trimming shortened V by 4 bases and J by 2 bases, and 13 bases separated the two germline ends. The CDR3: CASSNPVRSTDTQYF. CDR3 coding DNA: TGTGCCAGTAGTAACCCCGTGAGATCCACAGATACGCAGTATTTT.

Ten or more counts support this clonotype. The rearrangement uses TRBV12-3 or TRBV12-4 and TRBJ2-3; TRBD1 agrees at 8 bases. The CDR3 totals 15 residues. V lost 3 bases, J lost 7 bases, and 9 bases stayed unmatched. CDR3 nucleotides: TGTGCCAGCAGTTTCCCTGACAGGGGCTGGAATACGCAGTATTTT. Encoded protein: CASSFPDRGWNTQYF.

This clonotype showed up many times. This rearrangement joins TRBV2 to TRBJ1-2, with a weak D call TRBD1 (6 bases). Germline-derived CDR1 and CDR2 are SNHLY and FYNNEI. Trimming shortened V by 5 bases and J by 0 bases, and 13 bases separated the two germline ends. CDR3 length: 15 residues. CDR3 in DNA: TGTGCCAGCAGTCCCCGACAGGATCCTAACTATGGCTACACCTTC. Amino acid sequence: CASSPRQDPNYGYTF.

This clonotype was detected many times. The CDR3 DNA reads TGTGCCAGCAGCCCCGGACGTTCCTATGGCTACACCTTC. Translation gives CASSPGRSYGYTF. V usage is TRBV6-2 or TRBV6-3 and J usage is TRBJ1-2; D is undetermined. The CDR3 length is 13 residues. Germline CDR1 reads MNHEY; CDR2 reads SVGEGT. V shed 6 bases and J shed 4 bases, with 12 bases lying between them.

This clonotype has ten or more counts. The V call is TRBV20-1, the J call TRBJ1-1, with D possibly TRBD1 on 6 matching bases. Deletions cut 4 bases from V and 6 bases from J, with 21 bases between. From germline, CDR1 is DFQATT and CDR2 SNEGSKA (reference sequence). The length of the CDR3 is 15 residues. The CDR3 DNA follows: TGCAGTGCTAACCGACGACAGGTGGGAAGGCCTGAAGCTTTCTTT. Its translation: CSANRRQVGRPEAFF.

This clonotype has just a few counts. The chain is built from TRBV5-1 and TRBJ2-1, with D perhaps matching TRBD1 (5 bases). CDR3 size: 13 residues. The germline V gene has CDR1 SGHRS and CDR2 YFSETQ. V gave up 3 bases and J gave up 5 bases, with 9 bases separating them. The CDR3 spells CASSWQGNNEQFF. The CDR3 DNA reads TGCGCCAGCAGCTGGCAGGGTAACAATGAGCAGTTCTTC. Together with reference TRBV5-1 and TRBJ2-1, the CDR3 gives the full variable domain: KAGVTQTPRYLIKTRGQQVTLSCSPISGHRSVSWYQQTPGQGLQFLFEYFSETQRNKGNFPGRFSGRQFSNSRSEMNVSTLELGDSALYLCASSWQGNNEQFFGPGTRLTVL.

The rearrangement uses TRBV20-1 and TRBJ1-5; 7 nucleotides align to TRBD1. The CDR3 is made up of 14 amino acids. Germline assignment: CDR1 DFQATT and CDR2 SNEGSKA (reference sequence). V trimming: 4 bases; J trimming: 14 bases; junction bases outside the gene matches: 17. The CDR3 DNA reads TGCAGTGCTAAAACAGGGGCGGGCAATCAGTCCAAGCATTTT. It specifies CSAKTGAGNQSKHF.

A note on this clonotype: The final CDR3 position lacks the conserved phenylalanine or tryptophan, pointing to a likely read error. This CDR3 is CATSKYNYGYTL. The CDR3 nucleotides are TGTGCAACCAGCAAGTACAACTATGGCTACACCTTA. The chain links TRBV15 to TRBJ1-2; D gene unclear. CDR3 size: 12 residues. Germline loops: CDR1 LNHNV, CDR2 YYDKDF (reference sequence).

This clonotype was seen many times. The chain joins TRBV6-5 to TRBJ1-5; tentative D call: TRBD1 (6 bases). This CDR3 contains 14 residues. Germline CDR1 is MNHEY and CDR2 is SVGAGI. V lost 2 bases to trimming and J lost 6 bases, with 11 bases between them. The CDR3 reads CASSYGGGGQPQHF. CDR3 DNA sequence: TGTGCCAGCAGTTACGGTGGGGGCGGTCAGCCCCAGCATTTT.

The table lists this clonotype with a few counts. The CDR3 DNA follows: TGCAGTGCTAGAGATCAGGGGAATGAGCAGTTCTTC. This encodes CSARDQGNEQFF. This sequence joins TRBV20-1 and TRBJ2-1, with a tentative D call TRBD1 (6 bases). Trimming left V 0 bases short and J 7 bases short, with 7 bases between. This CDR3 comprises 12 residues. Germline V gene sequence: CDR1 DFQATT, CDR2 SNEGSKA (reference sequence).

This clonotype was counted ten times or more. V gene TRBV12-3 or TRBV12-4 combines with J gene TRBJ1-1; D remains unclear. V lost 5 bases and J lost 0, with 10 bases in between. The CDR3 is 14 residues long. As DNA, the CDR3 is TGTGCCAGCAGTAAGCAAGGTTTGAACACTGAAGCTTTCTTT. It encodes CASSKQGLNTEAFF.